This passage covers 20 T cell receptor beta chains from one sample sequenced in a study of cytomegalovirus exposure and HLA in healthy donors. Amplification used 60 Vbeta primers and 13 Jbeta primers. Measured with immunoSEQ multiplex PCR; TCRdb has only the in-frame clones, and not every one. The table has about 180,000 clones, roughly four fifths seen once; the top ten hold 4.8%. The sequencing sample was made of PBMCs. The receptors shown here come from a girl between 5 and 17 years old in good health and CMV-seropositive.

The V call is TRBV6-6, the J call TRBJ2-3, with D perhaps TRBD2 (6 bases). The CDR3 has 13 residues. V was trimmed by 8 bases and J by 1 base, leaving 10 bases between them. CDR1 and CDR2 from the germline V gene are MNHNY and SVGAGI (reference sequence). The CDR3 spells CASRPGGTDTQYF. As DNA, the CDR3 is TGTGCCAGCCGTCCGGGAGGCACAGATACGCAGTATTTT.

The chain joins TRBV19 to TRBJ1-2, with TRBD1 matching 8 bases. The ends lost 6 bases at V and 4 bases at J; junction bases unmatched: 13. This CDR3 has 16 residues. CDR1 is LNHDA and CDR2 is SQIVND in the germline V gene (reference sequence). The CDR3 bases are TGTGCCAGTAGCCTCTTCCAGGGGGCAGAAAGCTATGGCTACACCTTC. Translating it yields CASSLFQGAESYGYTF.

For the CDR3, the DNA is TGTGCCAGCAGTGCCAGCGGGGGACGCTACGAGCAGTACTTC. This codes for CASSASGGRYEQYF. The chain has TRBV6-1 and TRBJ2-7; 8 nucleotides agree with TRBD2. V lost 4 bases to trimming and J lost 3 bases; unmatched junction nucleotides: 5. Germline V CDR1 and CDR2: MNHNS, SASEGT. The CDR3 length is 14 residues.

The rearrangement joins TRBV16 to TRBJ1-1; 9 positions match TRBD1. Germline CDR1 KGHSY, CDR2 FQNENV. The CDR3 extends over 15 amino acids. J lost 4 bases, V lost 4 bases, and 7 bases had no gene match. Here the CDR3 DNA reads TGTGCCAGCAGCCCCAGACAGGGGGTAGGCACTGAAGCTTTCTTT. This gives the protein CASSPRQGVGTEAFF.

This sequence joins TRBV29-1 and TRBJ2-1, with 12 bases that match TRBD2. Germline V gene sequence: CDR1 SQVTM, CDR2 ANQGSEA. This CDR3 spans 14 amino acids. The V gene end was trimmed by 6 bases and the J gene end by 4 bases; junction bases not matched to a gene: 4. The chain's CDR3 is CSVVLAGGYNEQFF. In nucleotides, the CDR3 is TGCAGCGTGGTACTAGCGGGGGGTTACAATGAGCAGTTCTTC.

There are a few counts of this clone. This chain uses TRBV7-3 with TRBJ1-6, with D maybe TRBD1 (6 bases). The CDR3 is 16 amino acids. CDR1 is SGHTA, CDR2 FQGTGA, per germline. The V and J ends lost 5 bases and 6 bases respectively, with 17 bases between them. Here the CDR3 reads CASSTTGRQGNSPLHF. The CDR3 nucleotides read TGTGCCAGCAGCACGACAGGACGGCAGGGTAATTCACCCCTCCACTTT.

This sequence joins TRBV6-5 and TRBJ1-2; tentatively, D is TRBD1 (5 bases). V lost 4 bases, J lost 4 bases, and 13 bases lay in between. CDR1 and CDR2 from the germline V gene are MNHEY and SVGAGI. The CDR3 extends over 14 amino acids. The CDR3 spells CASSFGDRFYGYTF. The CDR3, as DNA: TGTGCCAGCAGTTTCGGAGACAGATTCTATGGCTACACCTTC.

The J gene is TRBJ1-4, the V gene TRBV6-5, with a possible D match to TRBD1 (5 bases). Germline CDR1 is MNHEY and CDR2 is SVGAGI. This CDR3 spans 16 amino acids. V lost 2 bases and J lost 3, with 13 bases in between. CDR3 in amino acids: CASSYTSGIANEKLFF. The CDR3 DNA sequence: TGTGCCAGCAGTTACACCTCAGGGATAGCTAATGAAAAACTGTTTTTT.

This clone was detected once. The chain couples TRBV28 to TRBJ2-3; D not resolved. Trimming left V 8 bases short and J 0 bases short, with 15 bases between. CDR1 and CDR2 (germline): MDHEN, SYDVKM. The CDR3 runs to 15 residues. Written as DNA, the CDR3 is TGTGCCAGCGAACCAGCAGGAACCAGCACAGATACGCAGTATTTT. Its protein is CASEPAGTSTDTQYF.

This clone was detected once. The V and J genes are TRBV6-4 and TRBJ1-2; no clear D. Germline CDR1 and CDR2: MRHNA and SNTAGT. Deletions cut 6 bases from V and 6 bases from J, with 11 bases between. CDR3 length: 12 residues. For the CDR3, the DNA is TGTGCCAGCAGCGATACGGGGAATGGCTACACCTTC. Residues: CASSDTGNGYTF.

This chain uses TRBV6-1 with TRBJ1-2; weak D call: TRBD1 (5 bases). This CDR3 region has 13 residues. Germline V gives CDR1 MNHNS, CDR2 SASEGT. Deletions cut 11 bases from V and 3 bases from J, with 16 bases between. CDR3 protein: CAGGVGVYYGYTF. CDR3 bases: TGTGCCGGGGGGGTCGGAGTATACTATGGCTACACCTTC.

This clone has only a few counts. The rearrangement links TRBV19 to TRBJ1-5, with TRBD1 matching 7 bases. The CDR3 consists of 20 residues. Per the germline V gene, CDR1 is LNHDA and CDR2 is SQIVND (reference sequence). The ends lost 6 bases at V and 0 bases at J; junction bases unmatched: 20. The CDR3 loop is CASSVWRLEQGWYSNQPQHF. The CDR3 DNA is TGTGCCAGTAGCGTTTGGAGGCTCGAACAGGGGTGGTATAGCAATCAGCCCCAGCATTTT. Full variable domain (missing parts from reference TRBV19 and TRBJ1-5): DGGITQSPKYLFRKEGQNVTLSCEQNLNHDAMYWYRQDPGQGLRLIYYSQIVNDFQKGDIAEGYSVSREKKESFPLTVTSAQKNPTAFYLCASSVWRLEQGWYSNQPQHFGDGTRLSIL.

The CDR3 here is CASKRDRAEHTQYF. The CDR3 DNA reads as TGTGCCAGCAAAAGGGACAGGGCGGAACATACGCAGTATTTT. The chain couples TRBV6-5 to TRBJ2-3; the match to TRBD1 covers 9 bases. CDR3 length equals 14 residues. The germline V gene encodes CDR1 MNHEY and CDR2 SVGAGI. The ends lost 7 bases at V and 7 bases at J; junction bases unmatched: 9.

The chain links TRBV14 to TRBJ1-1; D not certain. CDR1 SGHDN and CDR2 FVKESK come from the germline V gene. Trimming took 4 bases from V and 4 from J, leaving 7 bases between them. The CDR3 extends over 12 amino acids. The CDR3 sequence is CASSPSGTEAFF. The CDR3 DNA reads as TGTGCCAGCAGCCCTTCCGGCACTGAAGCTTTCTTT.

The chain employs TRBV7-3 and TRBJ1-1; 9 bases align to TRBD1. V lost 6 bases, J lost 5 bases, and 4 bases stayed unmatched. From germline, CDR1 is SGHTA and CDR2 FQGTGA. The CDR3 is 13 residues long. For the CDR3, the DNA is TGTGCCAGCAGACAGGGGGCGAGTACTGAAGCTTTCTTT. Its protein product is CASRQGASTEAFF.

V usage is TRBV6-5 and J usage is TRBJ1-4; perhaps TRBD1 as D (6 bases). Germline V lookup: CDR1 MNHEY, CDR2 SVGAGI. The V gene lost 10 bases and the J gene lost 8 bases, with 14 bases spanning the gap. This CDR3 contains 12 residues. The CDR3 sequence: CATGQFREKLFF. CDR3 sequence (DNA): TGTGCCACCGGACAGTTTCGAGAAAAACTGTTTTTT.

J is TRBJ1-2 and V is TRBV2; D unresolved. Germline V CDR1 and CDR2: SNHLY, FYNNEI. The CDR3 contains 13 residues. Trimming shortened V by 4 bases and J by 8 bases, and 14 bases separated the two germline ends. The CDR3 nucleotides read TGTGCCAGCAGTGCCTATACTATGAACGGCTACACCTTC. Translated: CASSAYTMNGYTF. Supplemented by reference TRBV2 and TRBJ1-2, the full variable domain reads EPEVTQTPSHQVTQMGQEVILRCVPISNHLYFYWYRQILGQKVEFLVSFYNNEISEKSEIFDDQFSVERPDGSNFTLKIRSTKLEDSAMYFCASSAYTMNGYTFGSGTRLTVV.

V usage is TRBV12-5 and J usage is TRBJ1-6; D gene uncertain. V was cut by 3 bases and J by 9 bases, with 3 bases left in between. The CDR3 covers 11 residues. Germline CDR1 LGHNT, CDR2 FRNRAP. CDR3: CASGFGSPLHF. The CDR3 DNA follows: TGTGCTAGTGGTTTCGGTTCACCCCTCCACTTT.

The chain joins TRBV27 to TRBJ2-3; D not certain. Germline CDR1 reads MNHEY; CDR2 reads SMNVEV (reference sequence). Trimming stripped 3 bases from V and 2 bases from J, with 6 bases between. CDR3 length: 13 residues. The CDR3 DNA reads TGTGCCAGCAGTTTTGGGCTCACAGATACGCAGTATTTT. It encodes CASSFGLTDTQYF.

A few counts support this clone. The J gene is TRBJ2-7, the V gene TRBV7-9; the D gene is possibly TRBD2 (6 bases). V lost 1 base and J lost 2, with 12 bases in between. CDR3 length: 15 amino acids. Germline V gene data show CDR1 as SEHNR and CDR2 as FQNEAQ (reference sequence). The chain's CDR3 is CASSLEGTGAYEQYF. As DNA, the CDR3 is TGTGCCAGCAGCTTAGAAGGAACGGGGGCCTACGAGCAGTACTTC. The full variable domain, in which reference TRBV7-9 and TRBJ2-7 provide the parts outside the CDR3, is DTGVSQNPRHKITKRGQNVTFRCDPISEHNRLYWYRQTLGQGPEFLTYFQNEAQLEKSRLLSDRFSAERPKGSFSTLEIQRTEQGDSAMYLCASSLEGTGAYEQYFGPGTRLTVT.